What follows are 24 T cell receptor beta chains derived from one specimen sequenced in a study of shared clonotypes between healthy human individuals. CD45RO-negative, CCR7-positively selected cells formed the naive CD8 fraction, excluding terminally differentiated effector memory CD45RA+ cells. Repertoires were generated with immunoSEQ multiplex PCR, while TCRdb's copy carries only in-frame clones and drops some. Of about 820,000 clones listed, more than 85% are singletons. The material sequenced was naive CD8+ T cells sorted from blood. All receptors derive from a man aged 25-45 years in good health.

The gene calls are TRBV27 and TRBJ1-1, with D possibly TRBD1 on 5 matching bases. Germline V lookup: CDR1 MNHEY, CDR2 SMNVEV (reference sequence). The CDR3 is 17 amino acids. V was clipped by 7 bases and J by 1 base, with 22 bases between them. CDR3 nucleotide sequence: TGTGCCAGCAAAGTCTGGGGCGCCAGGATTGAGAACACTGAAGCTTTCTTT. This translates into CASKVWGARIENTEAFF.

Only one count was recorded for this clone. The V and J genes are TRBV7-8 and TRBJ2-7; D not resolved. Trimming took off 8 bases at V and 0 bases at J, with 11 bases between the two ends. Germline V CDR1 and CDR2: SGHVS, FQNEAQ. The CDR3 consists of 13 residues. The CDR3 reads CASVPASSYEQYF. The CDR3 region has the DNA TGTGCCAGCGTTCCGGCTAGCTCCTACGAGCAGTACTTC. Full variable domain (outside the CDR3, taken from reference TRBV7-8 and TRBJ2-7): GAGVSQSPRYKVAKRGQDVALRCDPISGHVSLFWYQQALGQGPEFLTYFQNEAQLDKSGLPSDRFFAERPEGSVSTLKIQRTQQEDSAVYLCASVPASSYEQYFGPGTRLTVT.

The chain recombines TRBV9 with TRBJ2-3; D perhaps matches TRBD2 (5 bases). The CDR3 contains 15 residues. V dropped 4 bases and J dropped 1 base, with 13 bases sitting between them. The germline V gene encodes CDR1 SGDLS and CDR2 YYNGEE. CDR3 DNA: TGTGCCAGCAGCAGGAGCGGAACAGGCACAGATACGCAGTATTTT. It yields the protein CASSRSGTGTDTQYF.

The rearrangement links TRBV11-2 to TRBJ2-1; 8 bases fit TRBD2. The germline gives CDR1 SGHAT, CDR2 FQNNGV. The CDR3 length is 15 residues. The V segment lost 1 base and the J segment 10 bases; nucleotides outside the gene matches: 9. Here the CDR3 DNA reads TGTGCCAGCAGCTTAGTTCTCGGGAGGGCCGGCGAGCAGTTCTTC. Encoded protein: CASSLVLGRAGEQFF.

The chain links TRBV14 to TRBJ1-2, with TRBD1 matching over 10 bases. Trimming cost V 0 bases and J 6 bases; bases outside gene matches: 16. Germline CDR1 and CDR2: SGHDN and FVKESK. CDR3 length: 19 amino acids. CDR3 sequence (DNA): TGTGCCAGCAGCCAAGACGGTTCCCAGGCTTCCGGGACAGGGGATGGCTACACCTTC. This encodes CASSQDGSQASGTGDGYTF. Based on the CDR3 plus reference TRBV14 and TRBJ1-2, the full variable domain is EAGVTQFPSHSVIEKGQTVTLRCDPISGHDNLYWYRRVMGKEIKFLLHFVKESKQDESGMPNNRFLAERTGGTYSTLKVQPAELEDSGVYFCASSQDGSQASGTGDGYTFGSGTRLTVV.

The chain combines TRBV11-3 with TRBJ2-1; 11 bases map to TRBD2. J lost 5 bases, V lost 4 bases, and 7 bases had no gene match. The length of the CDR3 is 16 residues. CDR1 SGHNT and CDR2 YENEEA come from the germline V gene. The DNA for the CDR3 is TGTGCCAGCAGCTCCGTGACTAGCGGGGCCCACAATGAGCAGTTCTTC. Translated: CASSSVTSGAHNEQFF.

There are a few counts of this clone. The chain recombines TRBV15 with TRBJ1-1, with D uncertain. There are 12 residues in the CDR3. CDR1 and CDR2 from the germline V gene are LNHNV and YYDKDF (reference sequence). V was pared by 8 bases and J by 1 base, with 8 bases between. The CDR3 loop is CATGRTNTEAFF. The CDR3 region has the DNA TGTGCCACCGGGAGGACGAACACTGAAGCTTTCTTT.

This clone was seen many times. The chain carries TRBV10-3 and TRBJ2-2; D is unclear. The germline V and J ends were trimmed by 4 bases and 7 bases, with 10 bases remaining between them. Germline values: CDR1 ENHRY, CDR2 SYGVKD. The CDR3 is 13 amino acids. The CDR3 bases are TGTGCCATCAGTGCCGGTAACGGCGGGGAGCTGTTTTTT. It is translated as CAISAGNGGELFF.

The chain recombines TRBV4-3 with TRBJ2-2; TRBD1 or TRBD2 may be the D gene (5 bases each). The V end was cut by 8 bases, the J end by 0 bases, with 13 bases between. This CDR3 is built from 15 residues. Per the germline V gene, CDR1 is LGHNA and CDR2 is YSLEER. CDR3 in amino acids: CASRGRRSNTGELFF. The CDR3 DNA sequence: TGCGCCAGCCGGGGCAGGCGTTCGAACACCGGGGAGCTGTTTTTT.

The V gene is TRBV18, the J gene TRBJ2-7; D is unclear. The CDR3 loop spans 12 amino acids. Trimming cost V 3 bases and J 6 bases, with 9 bases left between them. The germline CDR1 and CDR2 sequences are KGHSH and LQKENI. The CDR3 is CASSPSTIEQYF. For the CDR3, the DNA is TGTGCCAGCTCACCCTCGACCATCGAGCAGTACTTC.

The V gene is TRBV4-1, the J gene TRBJ1-1; unclear D gene. Looked up from germline, CDR1 is MGHRA and CDR2 is YSYEKL. The length of the CDR3 is 14 residues. The V end lost 7 bases, the J end lost 6 bases, and 18 bases lay between the germline ends. CDR3 bases: TGCGCCAGCACGCGACTCGGATTTACCTCTGAAGCTTTCTTT. Amino acid sequence: CASTRLGFTSEAFF.

J is TRBJ2-1 and V is TRBV27, with 7 bases that match TRBD2. The V and J ends lost 5 bases and 5 bases, in that order; junction bases with no gene match: 6. This CDR3 spans 14 amino acids. The germline CDR1 and CDR2 sequences are MNHEY and SMNVEV (reference sequence). The CDR3 loop reads CASSVSGPNNEQFF. In DNA form, the CDR3 reads TGTGCCAGCAGTGTTAGCGGGCCAAACAATGAGCAGTTCTTC.

CDR3: CASSPEPIGELFF. CDR3 DNA: TGTGCCAGCAGCCCAGAACCCATAGGGGAGCTGTTTTTT. The J gene is TRBJ2-2, the V gene TRBV7-9, with D unclear. V lost 5 bases, J lost 8 bases, and 12 bases lay in between. The CDR3 sequence is 13 residues long. The germline V gene encodes CDR1 SEHNR and CDR2 FQNEAQ (reference sequence).

The chain links TRBV7-9 to TRBJ2-7; 9 bases fit TRBD2. The V and J ends lost 5 bases and 0 bases, in that order; junction bases with no gene match: 11. Germline-derived CDR1 and CDR2 are SEHNR and FQNEAQ (reference sequence). The CDR3 loop spans 17 amino acids. CDR3 residues: CASSGRLAVQDSYEQYF. The CDR3 nucleotides read TGTGCCAGCAGCGGCCGACTAGCGGTACAGGACTCCTACGAGCAGTACTTC.

The genes are TRBV9 and TRBJ2-3; no definite D call. V gave up 3 bases and J gave up 3 bases, with 17 bases separating them. Looked up from germline, CDR1 is SGDLS and CDR2 is YYNGEE. The CDR3 contains 16 residues. Here the CDR3 reads CASSEGLGSLTDTQYF. DNA of the CDR3: TGTGCCAGCAGCGAGGGATTGGGTAGTCTGACAGATACGCAGTATTTT.

The chain joins TRBV4-3 to TRBJ2-7; D remains unclear. Per the germline V gene, CDR1 is LGHNA and CDR2 is YSLEER. The V and J ends lost 4 bases and 1 base respectively, with 8 bases between them. The length of the CDR3 is 13 residues. The CDR3: CASSPGGSYEQYF. The DNA of the CDR3 is TGCGCCAGCAGCCCAGGCGGTTCCTACGAGCAGTACTTC.

The chain joins TRBV19 to TRBJ2-7; 11 bases line up with TRBD1. The CDR3 sequence is 14 residues long. V shed 6 bases and J 4 bases; nucleotides not matched to a gene: 5. Germline CDR1 reads LNHDA; CDR2 reads SQIVND (reference sequence). The CDR3 loop is CASSHGQGAYEQYF. The CDR3 DNA follows: TGTGCCAGTAGCCACGGACAGGGGGCTTACGAGCAGTACTTC.

The gene calls are TRBV9 and TRBJ2-3, with 8 bases matching TRBD2. Trimming cost V 0 bases and J 2 bases; bases outside gene matches: 8. The CDR3 sequence is 17 residues long. The germline gives CDR1 SGDLS, CDR2 YYNGEE. The CDR3 coding sequence is TGTGCCAGCAGCGTAGAGACCAGCGGGAGTACCACAGATACGCAGTATTTT. It encodes CASSVETSGSTTDTQYF.

The J gene is TRBJ1-3, the V gene TRBV11-2; 7 nucleotides agree with TRBD1. Germline CDR1 is SGHAT and CDR2 is FQNNGV. The CDR3 runs 13 residues. V shed 6 bases, J shed 4 bases, and the junction held 3 bases outside the gene matches. DNA of the CDR3: TGTGCCAGCAGTGACAGGGCAGGAAACACCATATATTTT. Amino acids: CASSDRAGNTIYF.

V is TRBV9 and J is TRBJ2-1; 7 bases match TRBD1. The CDR3 runs to 11 residues. Germline-derived CDR1 and CDR2 are SGDLS and YYNGEE. Trimming at V came to 3 bases and at J to 16 bases, leaving 7 bases not matched to a gene. Written as DNA, the CDR3 is TGTGCCAGCAGCGATAGACAGGGCCTTTTCTTC. Its protein is CASSDRQGLFF.

J is TRBJ2-2 and V is TRBV4-3; 16 nucleotides align to TRBD2. CDR1 is LGHNA, CDR2 YSLEER, per germline. Losses at the gene ends were 6 bases for V and 1 base for J; bases not matched to a gene: 8. This CDR3 comprises 19 residues. In DNA, the CDR3 is TGCGCCAGCAGGTGGGGACTAGCGGGAGGGAAACTGAACACCGGGGAGCTGTTTTTT. This codes for CASRWGLAGGKLNTGELFF.

The CDR3 region is CASSVLSFVEYQETQYF. The DNA for the CDR3 is TGTGCCAGCAGCGTACTTAGTTTCGTGGAGTACCAAGAGACCCAGTACTTC. The chain combines TRBV7-9 with TRBJ2-5; no clear D gene. The V gene lost 5 bases and the J gene lost 0 bases, with 19 bases spanning the gap. This CDR3 has 17 amino acids. Germline CDR1 SEHNR, CDR2 FQNEAQ (reference sequence).

This chain uses TRBV5-1 with TRBJ2-5; the D gene is possibly TRBD1 (6 bases). The CDR3 length is 17 residues. Germline V gene lookup returns CDR1 SGHRS and CDR2 YFSETQ. V was clipped by 1 base and J by 2 bases, with 18 bases between them. CDR3 loop: CASSLFSGTRDQETQYF. The CDR3 region has the DNA TGCGCCAGCAGCTTGTTCTCCGGGACAAGGGATCAAGAGACCCAGTACTTC.

The rearrangement uses TRBV5-4 and TRBJ2-3; TRBD2 might be the D (6 bases). V was cut by 0 bases and J by 0 bases, with 8 bases left in between. This CDR3 has 15 residues. Looked up from germline, CDR1 is SGHNT and CDR2 is YYREEE (reference sequence). The CDR3, as DNA: TGTGCCAGCAGCTTGGGGCTAGCGAGCACAGATACGCAGTATTTT. It yields the protein CASSLGLASTDTQYF.